One and the same sample provided the 20 T cell receptor beta chains below, sequenced in a study of T cell repertoires in cytomegalovirus infection. TCRdb fed the reads into MiXCR, producing one record per CDR3 protein. The sample carries some 700,000 distinct CDR3 sequences, 35% to 40% recorded once. Source material: PBMCs. All receptors come from a human donor in good health (CMV status not recorded). Some clones in this sample may be carry-over from other donors' samples.

The chain is built from TRBV27 and TRBJ2-7; 10 bases are shared with TRBD2. With V trimmed by 2 bases and J by 2 bases, 6 bases remained unmatched. CDR1 is MNHEY and CDR2 is SMNVEV in the germline V gene (reference sequence). This CDR3 contains 16 residues. The CDR3 nucleotides are TGTGCCAGCAGTTTAGAGTCTAGCGGGGGACCCTACGAGCAGTACTTC. Translating it yields CASSLESSGGPYEQYF.

This clonotype was seen a handful of times. The chain couples TRBV10-3 to TRBJ2-7; 9 nucleotides align to TRBD1. CDR3 length: 14 residues. With 6 bases clipped from V and 3 bases from J, the junction kept 6 bases outside the gene matches. The V gene's germline CDR1 is ENHRY and CDR2 SYGVKD. Written as DNA, the CDR3 is TGTGCCATCAGGGGGACAGGGAGAGACTACGAGCAGTACTTC. Its protein product is CAIRGTGRDYEQYF.

V usage is TRBV27 and J usage is TRBJ2-4; a possible D gene is TRBD2 (6 bases). Trimming left V 5 bases short and J 4 bases short, with 15 bases between. The germline CDR1 and CDR2 sequences are MNHEY and SMNVEV (reference sequence). CDR3 length: 15 amino acids. In nucleotides, the CDR3 is TGTGCCAGCAGTCCGGACTACCTTAAGAAAAACATTCAGTACTTC. This sequence encodes CASSPDYLKKNIQYF.

The chain uses TRBV28 and TRBJ1-5, with TRBD1 matching 7 bases. Unmatched junction bases numbered 8, after V lost 4 bases and J lost 5 bases. CDR1 is MDHEN and CDR2 is SYDVKM in the germline V gene. There are 15 residues in the CDR3. The CDR3 region is CASSSQGQPYQPQHF. The CDR3 DNA sequence: TGTGCCAGCAGTTCCCAGGGACAGCCCTATCAGCCCCAGCATTTT.

This clonotype was detected a few times. The junction does not match germline at one end; this may be a read error. This chain joins TRBV6-5 and TRBJ1-4, with 7 bases aligning to TRBD1. CDR1 is MNHEY and CDR2 is SVGAGI in the germline V gene. The CDR3 has 14 amino acids. The CDR3 nucleotides read TGTGCCTGCAGCCGACAGGGCAGAAGTGAAAAACTGTTTTTT. Its translation is CACSRQGRSEKLFF.

The rearrangement joins TRBV28 to TRBJ2-5; D could derive from TRBD1 or TRBD2 (5 bases each). This CDR3 has 15 residues. The V end was cut by 5 bases, the J end by 2 bases, with 15 bases between. Germline V gene sequence: CDR1 MDHEN, CDR2 SYDVKM. This CDR3 reads CASSTRDDWQETQYF. CDR3 bases: TGTGCCAGCAGTACCCGGGACGATTGGCAAGAGACCCAGTACTTC. The full variable domain, with the rest looked up from reference TRBV28 and TRBJ2-5, is DVKVTQSSRYLVKRTGEKVFLECVQDMDHENMFWYRQDPGLGLRLIYFSYDVKMKEKGDIPEGYSVSREKKERFSLILESASTNQTSMYLCASSTRDDWQETQYFGPGTRLLVL.

This clonotype was counted a few times. The chain carries TRBV7-2 and TRBJ1-4; TRBD1 matches at 8 bases. Germline CDR1 and CDR2: SGHTA and FQGNSA. This CDR3 is 15 amino acids long. The V segment lost 6 bases and the J segment 8 bases; nucleotides outside the gene matches: 11. CDR3 loop: CASRDGTGKGEKLFF. Here the CDR3 DNA reads TGTGCCAGCAGGGACGGGACAGGCAAGGGGGAAAAACTGTTTTTT.

The rearrangement uses TRBV10-3 and TRBJ1-5; no firm D call. Trimming removed 3 bases from V and 3 bases from J, with 9 bases in between. The CDR3 length is 14 residues. Germline V CDR1 and CDR2: ENHRY, SYGVKD. CDR3 residues: CAISDGQNNQPQHF. The CDR3 nucleotides read TGTGCCATCAGTGACGGGCAGAACAATCAGCCCCAGCATTTT.

This clonotype was counted a few times. This chain connects TRBV6-8 to TRBJ1-5; D is unresolved. CDR1 is MNHGY and CDR2 is SAAAGT in the germline V gene. The V end lost 5 bases, the J end lost 3 bases, and 8 bases lay between the germline ends. The CDR3 has 13 residues. The CDR3 reads CASSAGNNQPQHF. CDR3 coding DNA: TGTGCCAGCAGTGCGGGGAACAATCAGCCCCAGCATTTT.

The chain carries TRBV28 and TRBJ1-2; D is perhaps TRBD1 (6 bases). The germline V gene has CDR1 MDHEN and CDR2 SYDVKM. The CDR3 is 16 amino acids. V gave up 7 bases and J gave up 7 bases, with 25 bases separating them. CDR3 loop: CASTKTGQRARGGYTF. The DNA of the CDR3 is TGTGCCAGCACGAAGACTGGACAGCGAGCCCGGGGTGGCTACACCTTC.

This clonotype has only a few counts. The CDR3: CASSEAPIVDEQYF. CDR3 in DNA: TGTGCCAGCAGTGAAGCCCCCATCGTCGACGAGCAGTACTTC. V is TRBV2 and J is TRBJ2-7; no clear D gene. This CDR3 contains 14 residues. The V gene's germline CDR1 is SNHLY and CDR2 FYNNEI. With 0 bases removed from V and 5 bases from J, the gap between germline ends came to 11 bases.

The V and J genes are TRBV27 and TRBJ2-7; D unclear. V lost 5 bases to trimming and J lost 3 bases, with 11 bases between them. Germline CDR1 is MNHEY and CDR2 is SMNVEV (reference sequence). CDR3 length: 13 residues. The CDR3 loop is CASSPKPNYEQYF. In nucleotides, the CDR3 is TGTGCCAGCAGTCCTAAACCAAACTACGAGCAGTACTTC.

For this clonotype: One junction end disagrees with the germline gene, perhaps due to a read error. The chain uses TRBV7-8 and TRBJ1-2; D unclear. Germline V gene data show CDR1 as SGHVS and CDR2 as FQNEAQ. CDR3 size: 15 residues. CDR3 sequence (DNA): TGTGACAGCAGCTTAGACCCCGTCCCCGCTCGTGGCTACACCTTC. It encodes CDSSLDPVPARGYTF.

This chain uses TRBV6-5 with TRBJ2-2; D unclear. This CDR3 is 17 amino acids long. CDR1 MNHEY and CDR2 SVGAGI come from the germline V gene. The V end lost 0 bases, the J end lost 2 bases, and 13 bases lay between the germline ends. CDR3 in DNA: TGTGCCAGCAGTTACTCGTGGGCAGGAGAAAACACCGGGGAGCTGTTTTTT. Its protein product is CASSYSWAGENTGELFF.

The chain couples TRBV30 to TRBJ2-6, with a tentative D call TRBD1 (6 bases). Per the germline V gene, CDR1 is GTSNPN and CDR2 is SVGIG (reference sequence). The CDR3 length is 15 residues. The V and J ends lost 5 bases and 2 bases respectively, with 13 bases between them. The chain's CDR3 is CAWDYTGTGANVLTF. DNA for the CDR3: TGTGCCTGGGACTATACAGGGACTGGGGCCAACGTCCTGACTTTC. The variable domain in full, completed from reference TRBV30 and TRBJ2-6, reads SQTIHQWPATLVQPVGSPLSLECTVEGTSNPNLYWYRQAAGRGLQLLFYSVGIGQISSEVPQNLSASRPQDRQFILSSKKLLLSDSGFYLCAWDYTGTGANVLTFGAGSRLTVL.

In its sample, this clonotype was seen a few times. V is TRBV6-5 and J is TRBJ1-6, with D perhaps TRBD1 (6 bases). The germline CDR1 and CDR2 sequences are MNHEY and SVGAGI. V was trimmed by 6 bases and J by 7 bases, leaving 19 bases between them. The CDR3 runs to 16 residues. CDR3 DNA sequence: TGTGCCAGCAGACCACAGGGTGGGACACCCAATTCACCCCTCCACTTT. Its protein is CASRPQGGTPNSPLHF.

The chain employs TRBV12-3 or TRBV12-4 and TRBJ1-4; D remains unclear. Trimming stripped 5 bases from V and 10 bases from J, with 14 bases between. CDR3 length: 13 amino acids. DNA of the CDR3: TGTGCCAGCAGTCCCCGCGACCTGGGAAAACTGTTTTTT. Translation gives CASSPRDLGKLFF.

This chain uses TRBV7-9 with TRBJ2-7, with 10 positions matching TRBD2. CDR1 is SEHNR, CDR2 FQNEAQ, per germline (reference sequence). This CDR3 region has 16 residues. V was pared by 5 bases and J by 5 bases, with 12 bases of the junction left unmatched. The CDR3 reads CASSLTSGRRGHEQYF. In DNA, the CDR3 is TGTGCCAGCAGCCTGACTAGCGGGCGGAGGGGCCACGAGCAGTACTTC. Full variable domain (missing parts from reference TRBV7-9 and TRBJ2-7): DTGVSQNPRHKITKRGQNVTFRCDPISEHNRLYWYRQTLGQGPEFLTYFQNEAQLEKSRLLSDRFSAERPKGSFSTLEIQRTEQGDSAMYLCASSLTSGRRGHEQYFGPGTRLTVT.

The V and J genes are TRBV12-3 or TRBV12-4 and TRBJ2-7; TRBD1 matches at 10 bases. The CDR3 consists of 13 residues. J gave up 10 bases and V 6 bases, and 9 bases lay outside the gene matches. The CDR3 DNA reads TGTGCCAGCAGATCTCCCGGGACAGGGGATCAGTACTTC. Amino acids: CASRSPGTGDQYF.

Concerning this clonotype: The CDR3 carries no conserved terminal phenylalanine or tryptophan, so it likely arises from a read error. The limits of the CDR3 on the DNA are not certain, so only TCRdb's listed CDR3 is given. The chain uses TRBV7-2 and TRBJ1-5. Germline lookup yields CDR1 SGHTA and CDR2 FQGNSA. The CDR3 spans 13 residues, counting both ends. The CDR3 protein is CARSLDSNQPKHC.